Below are 29 T cell receptor beta chains sequenced from a single sample in a study of tumor-infiltrating lymphocytes in primary liver carcinoma. Without any cell sorting, roughly 20-30 mg of bulk tissue yielded co-extracted RNA and DNA. TCR beta cDNA was prepared out of 450 to 500 ng total RNA by means of a constant-region primer. The TCR beta library was amplified through three nested multiplex PCR rounds in a modified ARM-PCR procedure. A C-beta reverse primer was combined with TRBV1-TRBV30 forward primers in the first two PCR rounds, and each round had approximately 9 cycles. TCRdb re-called the multiplex PCR reads through MiXCR, storing one row per CDR3 protein. The sample comprises 100,000 or so distinct CDR3 sequences, around 71% of which are singletons, and around 12% rests with the top ten. Sequencing was performed on liver tumor tissue from sampling region 2. The subset here: tumor region T2, inferior pole. The receptors were gathered from a woman in her sixties with primary liver carcinoma and hepatitis B virus infection.

The V call is TRBV11-2, the J call TRBJ1-1; TRBD1 is a possible D gene (5 bases). The CDR3 totals 15 residues. Trimming stripped 8 bases from V and 6 bases from J, with 22 bases between. Germline loops: CDR1 SGHAT, CDR2 FQNNGV. The DNA of the CDR3 is TGTGCCAGCGGGGGGACTGAGGGCAAGGGCTCTGAAGCTTTCTTT. This sequence encodes CASGGTEGKGSEAFF.

This chain links TRBV29-1 with TRBJ2-7; D unresolved. The CDR3 extends over 16 amino acids. CDR1 is SQVTM and CDR2 is ANQGSEA in the germline V gene. V was trimmed by 6 bases and J by 3 bases, leaving 24 bases between them. The CDR3, as DNA: TGCAGCGTCTCAGGATTCCGGGCGCAGAGCTACTACGAGCAGTACTTC. Amino acids: CSVSGFRAQSYYEQYF.

As concerns this clonotype: A much larger clone is a single base away; this may be a read error. The rearrangement uses TRBV13 and TRBJ1-1; D not certain. V lost 3 bases, J lost 4 bases, and 15 bases lay in between. Germline values: CDR1 PRHDT, CDR2 FYEKMQ (reference sequence). This CDR3 is built from 15 residues. In DNA form, the CDR3 reads TGTGCCAGCAGCTTCTGGAAAGCCGGCGGCACTGAAGCTTTCTTT. It yields the protein CASSFWKAGGTEAFF.

This CDR3 reads CASSLGPSGKLEQFF. In DNA form, the CDR3 reads TGTGCCAGCAGCCTCGGACCTAGCGGGAAGCTTGAGCAGTTCTTC. The gene calls are TRBV11-3 and TRBJ2-1; 9 bases map to TRBD2. Germline V gene sequence: CDR1 SGHNT, CDR2 YENEEA. The CDR3 is 15 residues long. The trim removed 5 bases at V and 9 bases at J, leaving 11 bases unmatched. Full variable domain (remainder filled in from reference TRBV11-3 and TRBJ2-1): EAGVVQSPRYKIIEKKQPVAFWCNPISGHNTLYWYLQNLGQGPELLIRYENEEAVDDSQLPKDRFSAERLKGVDSTLKIQPAELGDSAVYLCASSLGPSGKLEQFFGPGTRLTVL.

On this clonotype itself: The germline gene is not matched at one end of the junction; a read error may be the cause. The genes are TRBV6-1 and TRBJ1-5; weak D call: TRBD1 (6 bases). Germline-derived CDR1 and CDR2 are MNHNS and SASEGT. The CDR3 totals 13 residues. The CDR3 reads CAGSVGGNQPQHF. CDR3 nucleotide sequence: TGTGCCGGCAGTGTAGGGGGTAATCAGCCCCAACATTTT.

This clonotype was picked up a small number of times. Since a much larger clone is just one base distant, this may be a read error. The rearrangement joins TRBV6-5 to TRBJ2-7, with a tentative D call TRBD2 (7 bases). V was pared by 11 bases and J by 2 bases, with 16 bases between. Germline-derived CDR1 and CDR2 are MNHEY and SVGAGI. This CDR3 is built from 13 residues. CDR3 loop: CAGRGAATYEQYF. CDR3 coding DNA: TGTGCCGGCCGGGGGGCAGCTACCTACGAGCAGTACTTC.

About this clonotype itself: This may come from a read error, since a much larger clone is one base off. The chain carries TRBV28 and TRBJ1-2, with D tentatively TRBD1 (6 bases). CDR1 MDHEN and CDR2 SYDVKM come from the germline V gene. CDR3 size: 14 residues. The germline V and J ends were trimmed by 3 bases and 4 bases, with 12 bases remaining between them. The DNA of the CDR3 is TGTGCCAGCAGTTTCAGGGGCAATCTCTATGGCTACACCTTC. Amino acid sequence: CASSFRGNLYGYTF.

Details on this clonotype: Possible read error: a much larger clone is one base away. Without the conserved terminal phenylalanine or tryptophan, this CDR3 likely stems from a read error. The chain joins TRBV5-4 to TRBJ1-1; 7 bases fit TRBD1. The J segment lost 6 bases and the V segment lost 2 bases, leaving 7 bases of the junction unmatched. The CDR3 covers 14 residues. Germline V gives CDR1 SGHNT, CDR2 YYREEE (reference sequence). Here the CDR3 DNA reads TGTGCCAGCAGCTTATCGACAGGGAGCGCTGAAGCTTTCATT. Translation: CASSLSTGSAEAFI.

The chain couples TRBV14 to TRBJ2-7; 10 nucleotides line up with TRBD2. Germline V gene lookup returns CDR1 SGHDN and CDR2 FVKESK. V was clipped by 5 bases and J by 4 bases; unmatched bases: 5. The CDR3 runs 14 residues. The CDR3 DNA follows: TGTGCCAGCAGCACTAGCGGGATCCTTTACGAGCAGTACTTC. The encoded protein is CASSTSGILYEQYF.

With respect to this clonotype: Given the absence of the conserved phenylalanine or tryptophan at the CDR3 end, a read error is likely. The DNA is omitted, as the CDR3 cannot be located on it reliably, and the CDR3 follows TCRdb's listing. V gene TRBV5-4 combines with J gene TRBJ1-2; TRBD1, the table's D call, was not compared with the DNA. Germline assignment: CDR1 SGHNT and CDR2 YYREEE (reference sequence). The CDR3 numbers 15 amino acids, ends counted. The CDR3 is CASSRGPAGRDGYIL.

With respect to this clonotype: The CDR3 carries no conserved terminal phenylalanine or tryptophan, so it likely arises from a read error. The genes are TRBV11-2 and TRBJ2-4; D uncertain. Trimming took off 3 bases at V and 4 bases at J, with 10 bases between the two ends. Germline V gene lookup returns CDR1 SGHAT and CDR2 FQNNGV. This CDR3 region has 14 residues. The CDR3 loop reads CASSLVGPKNIQYL. In nucleotides, the CDR3 is TGTGCCAGCAGCTTGGTAGGACCGAAAAACATTCAGTACCTC.

In its sample, this clonotype was seen once. The CDR3 protein is CASSPGQGASDQYF. The CDR3 region has the DNA TGTGCCAGCAGTCCGGGACAGGGGGCGTCCGATCAGTACTTC. The genes are TRBV2 and TRBJ2-7; the match to TRBD1 covers 12 bases. V trimming: 5 bases; J trimming: 10 bases; junction bases outside the gene matches: 9. This CDR3 region has 14 residues. Germline loops: CDR1 SNHLY, CDR2 FYNNEI.

This clonotype has only a few counts. It may be a read error: a sequence one base away is much more abundant. The chain recombines TRBV6-5 with TRBJ1-1; no clear D gene. The CDR3 is made up of 14 amino acids. CDR1 MNHEY and CDR2 SVGAGI come from the germline V gene. The CDR3 coding sequence is TGTGCCGGCAGTTACGAGCGGGCGGTGGGCGCGGCTTTCTTT. Its protein is CAGSYERAVGAAFF.

This clonotype was picked up a small number of times. A much larger clone is a single base away; this may be a read error. The rearrangement uses TRBV6-6 and TRBJ2-1, with D hard to call. Germline V gene sequence: CDR1 MNHNY, CDR2 SVGAGI (reference sequence). The CDR3 is made up of 14 amino acids. In nucleotides, the CDR3 is TGTGCCAGCAGGCCGGCGAGCTCCTACAGTGAGCAGTTCTTC. This sequence encodes CASRPASSYSEQFF.

With respect to this clonotype: At one of its ends the junction is not consistent with the germline gene, which may arise from a read error. The rearrangement joins TRBV2 to TRBJ1-4; tentatively, D is TRBD1 (6 bases). CDR3 length: 13 residues. Germline V gene lookup returns CDR1 SNHLY and CDR2 FYNNEI. For the CDR3, the DNA is TGTGCCAGCAGACAGGGAGGGAATGAAAAACTGATTTTT. It codes for CASRQGGNEKLIF. The entire variable domain, with the rest obtained from reference TRBV2 and TRBJ1-4, is as follows: EPEVTQTPSHQVTQMGQEVILRCVPISNHLYFYWYRQILGQKVEFLVSFYNNEISEKSEIFDDQFSVERPDGSNFTLKIRSTKLEDSAMYFCASRQGGNEKLIFGSGTQLSVL.

In this sample, this clonotype turned up many times. This sequence joins TRBV5-1 and TRBJ2-7; 8 bases fit TRBD1. The germline gives CDR1 SGHRS, CDR2 YFSETQ. The trim removed 6 bases at V and 1 base at J, leaving 9 bases unmatched. This CDR3 has 15 residues. CDR3 residues: CASNPGQGWSYEQYF. In nucleotides, the CDR3 is TGCGCCAGCAACCCCGGACAGGGCTGGTCCTACGAGCAGTACTTC.

About this clonotype: Compared with germline, one end of the junction differs, possibly owing to a read error. This chain links TRBV12-3 or TRBV12-4 with TRBJ2-7; perhaps TRBD2 as D (5 bases). The CDR3 spans 16 residues. In nucleotides, the CDR3 is TGTGCCAGCAGTTTGTTCGGTGGGAGTCGTGCGTACGAGCGGTACTTC. It specifies CASSLFGGSRAYERYF.

V and J are TRBV11-2 and TRBJ2-3; TRBD2 agrees at 9 bases. Germline-derived CDR1 and CDR2 are SGHAT and FQNNGV. The V and J ends lost 8 bases and 1 base, in that order; junction bases with no gene match: 22. The CDR3 sequence is 20 residues long. Here the CDR3 DNA reads TGTGCCAGCGGTTTAAGGGTCCTAGCGGGATTGAGAGTCCGCACAGATACGCAGTATTTT. This codes for CASGLRVLAGLRVRTDTQYF.

Comment on this clonotype: A single base separates this from a much larger clone, so it may be a read error. V is TRBV12-3 or TRBV12-4 and J is TRBJ2-1; D gene uncertain. The CDR3 loop spans 15 amino acids. CDR3 residues: CASSLAATNYNEHFF. CDR3 in DNA: TGTGCCAGCAGTTTAGCGGCCACTAATTACAATGAGCACTTCTTC.

Comments on this clonotype: The final CDR3 position lacks the conserved phenylalanine or tryptophan, pointing to a likely read error. The chain joins TRBV11-3 to TRBJ2-1, with a possible D match to TRBD2 (7 bases). Germline V gives CDR1 SGHNT, CDR2 YENEEA. This CDR3 has 17 amino acids. The chain's CDR3 is CAGSSRGARTMGNEQFL. The CDR3 DNA is TGTGCCGGCAGCTCCCGGGGGGCGCGGACTATGGGCAATGAGCAGTTCCTC.

This clonotype was counted only a few times. A read error may be the cause here, since a much bigger clone is one base away. It is likely a read error, because the conserved phenylalanine at the end of the CDR3 is missing. The chain uses TRBV10-3 and TRBJ2-1; TRBD2 aligns across 7 bases. The CDR3 contains 15 residues. Germline V gene data show CDR1 as ENHRY and CDR2 as SYGVKD. V shed 5 bases, J shed 4 bases, and the junction held 8 bases outside the gene matches. The CDR3 nucleotides are TGTGCCATCAGTTTACAAGGGGAGGGGTACAATGAGCAGTTCTTA. It yields the protein CAISLQGEGYNEQFL.

With respect to this clonotype: One end of the junction does not line up with germline, which may come from a read error. The chain uses TRBV12-3 or TRBV12-4 and TRBJ2-2; 7 nucleotides match TRBD2. The CDR3 runs to 15 residues. The CDR3 loop reads CASSSGLVVSGELFF. The CDR3 bases are TGTGCCAGTAGTTCTGGACTAGTGGTCAGCGGGGAGCTGTTTTTT.

Details on this clonotype: At one end the junction does not follow the germline gene, possibly because of a read error. CDR3 in DNA: TGCAGTGCCGCTGGGCTTCTACAAGAGACCCATTACTTC. As protein: CSAAGLLQETHYF. This rearrangement joins TRBV29-1 to TRBJ2-5, with unresolved D. CDR1 and CDR2 (germline): SQVTM, ANQGSEA. The CDR3 spans 13 residues.

The chain uses TRBV5-1 and TRBJ2-3; TRBD1 aligns across 8 bases. The CDR3 runs 16 residues. The J segment lost 4 bases and the V segment lost 0 bases, leaving 7 bases of the junction unmatched. The germline CDR1 and CDR2 sequences are SGHRS and YFSETQ. The CDR3, as DNA: TGCGCCAGCAGCTTGGCCCACCAGACAGGGGCAGATACGCAGTATTTT. It translates to CASSLAHQTGADTQYF.

In the case of this clonotype: This is likely a read error, given that the CDR3 carries no conserved phenylalanine or tryptophan at its end. The chain combines TRBV7-3 with TRBJ2-1; TRBD2 agrees at 14 bases. This CDR3 spans 15 amino acids. Germline assignment: CDR1 SGHTA and CDR2 FQGTGA. V trimming: 2 bases; J trimming: 12 bases; junction bases outside the gene matches: 6. The CDR3 coding sequence is TGTGCCAGCAGCTTAGAGGGACTAGCGGGAGAGAGGCAGTTCTTA. It codes for CASSLEGLAGERQFL.

This clonotype has ten or more counts. The chain uses TRBV6-6 and TRBJ2-3; possible D gene TRBD2, 6 bases. The CDR3 is 16 residues long. Deletions cut 0 bases from V and 0 bases from J, with 10 bases between. Germline CDR1 reads MNHNY; CDR2 reads SVGAGI (reference sequence). CDR3 sequence reads: CASSYSREASTDTQYF. The CDR3 DNA reads TGTGCCAGCAGTTACTCGAGGGAGGCCAGCACAGATACGCAGTATTTT.

In the case of this clonotype: Since the CDR3 does not end with the conserved phenylalanine or tryptophan, this likely comes from a read error. The J gene is TRBJ1-6, the V gene TRBV6-1; no clear D gene. This CDR3 is built from 14 residues. Per germline, CDR1 MNHNS and CDR2 SASEGT. Trimming cost V 10 bases and J 7 bases, with 17 bases left between them. CDR3 residues: CATGDRTRNSPLHY. Here the CDR3 DNA reads TGTGCCACAGGAGACCGGACCCGGAATTCACCCCTCCACTAT.

A few counts support this clonotype. This may be a read error: a much more frequent sequence differs by one nucleotide. This chain links TRBV28 with TRBJ2-5, with 7 bases matching TRBD2. V dropped 4 bases and J dropped 8; count of bases not matched to a gene: 13. The CDR3 is made up of 15 amino acids. Germline V CDR1 and CDR2: MDHEN, SYDVKM. CDR3 in DNA: TGTGCCAGCAGTTCGGGCCGGACTAGTATCCGAACCCAGTACTTC. Protein: CASSSGRTSIRTQYF. Full variable domain (missing parts from reference TRBV28 and TRBJ2-5): DVKVTQSSRYLVKRTGEKVFLECVQDMDHENMFWYRQDPGLGLRLIYFSYDVKMKEKGDIPEGYSVSREKKERFSLILESASTNQTSMYLCASSSGRTSIRTQYFGPGTRLLVL.

Only one count was recorded for this clonotype. Germline is not matched at one junction end, which may reflect a read error. CDR3 coding DNA: TGTGCCAGCAGCAGACAGGGGGCAGCCTTCACAGATACGCACTATTTT. Amino acids: CASSRQGAAFTDTHYF. V and J are TRBV5-6 and TRBJ2-3; TRBD1 matches 10 bases. From germline, CDR1 is SGHDT and CDR2 YYEEEE. The CDR3 is made up of 16 amino acids.